Presented here are 5 T cell receptor beta chains from one specimen sequenced in a study of spatial heterogeneity in lung cancer. Using its own MiXCR run on the 5' RACE reads, TCRdb lists one record per CDR3 protein. The table has 110,000 or so distinct CDR3 sequences, 11% seen once. The time point is: blood at routine non-recurrence follow-up after resection. Sequences were derived from PBMCs, sampled at follow-up. These receptors all come from a female donor with early-stage non-small cell lung cancer.

This clonotype has a count of ten or more. The chain links TRBV7-9 to TRBJ2-2, with 10 positions matching TRBD2. This CDR3 is built from 15 residues. After removal of 5 bases from V and 4 bases from J, the junction contained 4 bases not matched to a gene. Germline V gene data show CDR1 as SEHNR and CDR2 as FQNEAQ (reference sequence). This CDR3 reads CASSASGRVTGELFF. The CDR3, as DNA: TGTGCCAGCAGCGCCAGCGGGAGGGTCACCGGGGAGCTGTTTTTT.

This rearrangement joins TRBV28 to TRBJ2-3; tentative D call: TRBD2 (6 bases). The CDR3 runs 15 residues. Germline-derived CDR1 and CDR2 are MDHEN and SYDVKM. Trimming shortened V by 2 bases and J by 2 bases, and 11 bases separated the two germline ends. CDR3 sequence: CASSLGGRNTDTQYF. In DNA form, the CDR3 reads TGTGCCAGCAGTTTAGGTGGGAGGAACACAGATACGCAGTATTTT.

The chain recombines TRBV5-1 with TRBJ1-1, with 7 positions matching TRBD1. V shed 4 bases and J 3 bases; nucleotides not matched to a gene: 9. Germline lookup yields CDR1 SGHRS and CDR2 YFSETQ. This CDR3 region has 15 residues. CDR3 nucleotides: TGCGCCAGCAGCCTAATGACAGGGCGAGACACTGAAGCTTTCTTT. Protein sequence: CASSLMTGRDTEAFF.

This clonotype has more than one count but fewer than ten. The chain couples TRBV6-1 to TRBJ2-1, with TRBD1 identical over 10 bases. CDR3 length: 14 residues. Germline assignment: CDR1 MNHNS and CDR2 SASEGT. V dropped 7 bases and J dropped 5; count of bases not matched to a gene: 5. CDR3 sequence reads: CASIRGQGNNEQFF. CDR3 DNA: TGTGCCAGCATTCGGGGACAGGGGAACAATGAGCAGTTCTTC.

The chain couples TRBV11-2 to TRBJ2-5; 14 bases map to TRBD2. The trim removed 2 bases at V and 4 bases at J, leaving 3 bases unmatched. CDR3 length equals 16 residues. Germline CDR1 SGHAT, CDR2 FQNNGV. In nucleotides, the CDR3 is TGTGCCAGCAGCTTAATGACTAGCGGGAGGGCAGAGACCCAGTACTTC. As protein: CASSLMTSGRAETQYF.